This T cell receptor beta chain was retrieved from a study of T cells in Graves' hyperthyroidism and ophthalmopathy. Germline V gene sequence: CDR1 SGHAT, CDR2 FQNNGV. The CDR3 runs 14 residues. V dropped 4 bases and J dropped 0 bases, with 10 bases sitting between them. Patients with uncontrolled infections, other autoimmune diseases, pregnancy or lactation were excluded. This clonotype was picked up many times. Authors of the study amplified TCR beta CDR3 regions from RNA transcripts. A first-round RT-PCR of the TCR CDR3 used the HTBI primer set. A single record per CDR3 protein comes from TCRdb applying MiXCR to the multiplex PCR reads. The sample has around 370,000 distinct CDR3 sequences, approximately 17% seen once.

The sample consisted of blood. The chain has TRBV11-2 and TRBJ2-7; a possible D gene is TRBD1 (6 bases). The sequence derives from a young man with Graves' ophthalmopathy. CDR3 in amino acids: CASSSTGISYEQYF. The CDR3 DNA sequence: TGTGCCAGCAGCTCCACAGGGATCTCCTACGAGCAGTACTTC. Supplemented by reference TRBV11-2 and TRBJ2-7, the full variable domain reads EAGVAQSPRYKIIEKRQSVAFWCNPISGHATLYWYQQILGQGPKLLIQFQNNGVVDDSQLPKDRFSAERLKGVDSTLKIQPAKLEDSAVYLCASSSTGISYEQYFGPGTRLTVT.